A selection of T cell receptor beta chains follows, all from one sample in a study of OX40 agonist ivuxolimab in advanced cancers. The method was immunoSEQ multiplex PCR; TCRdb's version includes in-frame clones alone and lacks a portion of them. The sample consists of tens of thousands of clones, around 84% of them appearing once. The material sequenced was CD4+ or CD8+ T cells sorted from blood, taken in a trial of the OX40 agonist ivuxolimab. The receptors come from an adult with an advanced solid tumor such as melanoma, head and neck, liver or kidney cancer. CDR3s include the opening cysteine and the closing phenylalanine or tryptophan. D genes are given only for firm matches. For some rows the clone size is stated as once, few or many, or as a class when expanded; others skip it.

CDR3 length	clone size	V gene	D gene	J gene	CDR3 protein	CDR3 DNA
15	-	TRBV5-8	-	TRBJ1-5	CASSLEGPYNQPQHF	TGTGCCAGCAGCTTGGAGGGGCCCTACAATCAGCCCCAGCATTTT
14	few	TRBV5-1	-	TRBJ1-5	CASSSGEGNQPQHF	TGCGCCAGCAGCTCTGGGGAAGGCAATCAGCCCCAGCATTTT
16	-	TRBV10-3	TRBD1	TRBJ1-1	CAISVQGGQPNTEAFF	TGTGCCATCAGTGTGCAGGGGGGACAGCCGAACACTGAAGCTTTCTTT
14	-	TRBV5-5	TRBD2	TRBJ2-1	CASSFTSGESEQFF	TGTGCCAGCAGTTTTACTAGCGGGGAGAGTGAGCAGTTCTTC
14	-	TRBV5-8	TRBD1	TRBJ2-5	CASSPRQGQETQYF	TGTGCCAGCAGCCCCCGACAGGGACAAGAGACCCAGTACTTC
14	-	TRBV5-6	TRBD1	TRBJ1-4	CASSMDRLREKLFF	TGTGCCAGCAGTATGGACAGGTTACGAGAAAAACTGTTTTTT
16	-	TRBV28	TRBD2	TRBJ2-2	CASSLTSGDSTGELFF	TGTGCCAGCAGTTTGACTAGCGGGGATAGTACCGGGGAGCTGTTTTTT
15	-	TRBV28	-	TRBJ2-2	CASSPGTTNTGELFF	TGTGCCAGCAGTCCCGGGACAACGAACACCGGGGAGCTGTTTTTT
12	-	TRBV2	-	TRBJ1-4	CASSRTWEKLFF	TGTGCCAGCAGCCGTACATGGGAAAAACTGTTTTTT
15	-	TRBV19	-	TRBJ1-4	CASSIPDGGIEKLFF	TGTGCCAGTAGTATCCCTGACGGGGGAATTGAAAAACTGTTTTTT
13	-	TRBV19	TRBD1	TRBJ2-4	CASGTGGINIQYF	TGTGCCAGCGGGACAGGGGGCATCAACATTCAGTACTTC
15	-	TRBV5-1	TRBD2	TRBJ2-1	CASRTSGESYNEQFF	TGCGCCAGCAGAACTAGCGGGGAGTCCTACAATGAGCAGTTCTTC
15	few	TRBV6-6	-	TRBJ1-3	CASSPSTASGNTIYF	TGTGCCAGCAGCCCCTCAACTGCCTCTGGAAACACCATATATTTT
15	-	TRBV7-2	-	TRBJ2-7	CASSSARGRSYEQYF	TGTGCCAGCAGCTCAGCCAGAGGCAGAAGTTACGAGCAGTACTTC
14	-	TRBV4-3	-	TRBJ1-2	CASSQARTASGYTF	TGCGCCAGCAGCCAAGCGAGGACAGCAAGCGGCTACACCTTC
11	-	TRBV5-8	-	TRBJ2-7	CASSLEPEQYF	TGTGCCAGCAGCTTGGAGCCCGAGCAGTACTTC
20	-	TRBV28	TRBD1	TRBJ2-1	CASSFPGQGARASSYNEQFF	TGTGCCAGCAGTTTCCCCGGACAGGGGGCGAGGGCTAGCTCCTACAATGAGCAGTTCTTC
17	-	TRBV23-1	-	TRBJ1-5	CASSPKSGRRGNQPQHF	TGCGCCAGCAGTCCGAAATCGGGTCGGAGGGGCAATCAGCCCCAGCATTTT
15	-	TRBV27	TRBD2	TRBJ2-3	CASRPGTSMGDTQYF	TGTGCCAGCAGGCCCGGGACTAGCATGGGAGATACGCAGTATTTT
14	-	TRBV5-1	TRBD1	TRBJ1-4	CASSFGGQNEKLFF	TGCGCCAGCAGCTTCGGGGGACAGAATGAAAAACTGTTTTTT